This T cell receptor beta chain is from a study of shared clonotypes between healthy human individuals. Study context: Three men and two women, aged 18 to 49, were donors.

With 4 bases removed from V and 4 bases from J, the gap between germline ends came to 14 bases. CDR1 LNHDA and CDR2 SQIVND come from the germline V gene (reference sequence). The CDR3 loop spans 15 amino acids. Study outcomes and limitations: Memory subsets had estimated richness that was generally smaller than that of naive subsets. Rarefaction showed sorted-subset sequencing was incomplete despite large depth.

Across several immunoSEQ plates, the genomic DNA of each subset was split evenly. Clones were sequenced by immunoSEQ multiplex PCR, and TCRdb holds only the in-frame ones, with some missing. This sample has 800,000 or so clones, with 90% to 98% found just once. As concerns this clone: The antigen is undetermined.

As defined, naive CD8 cells were CD45RO-negative and positively selected for CCR7, with terminally differentiated effector memory CD45RA+ cells excluded. The chain has TRBV19 and TRBJ1-5, with D possibly being TRBD1 (6 bases). Material: naive CD8+ T cells sorted from blood. This TCR derives from a man between 25 and 39 years old in good health. The CDR3 nucleotides are TGTGCCAGTAGTACGGGACAAGGCCTTAATCAGCCCCAGCATTTT. Translated, it gives CASSTGQGLNQPQHF.